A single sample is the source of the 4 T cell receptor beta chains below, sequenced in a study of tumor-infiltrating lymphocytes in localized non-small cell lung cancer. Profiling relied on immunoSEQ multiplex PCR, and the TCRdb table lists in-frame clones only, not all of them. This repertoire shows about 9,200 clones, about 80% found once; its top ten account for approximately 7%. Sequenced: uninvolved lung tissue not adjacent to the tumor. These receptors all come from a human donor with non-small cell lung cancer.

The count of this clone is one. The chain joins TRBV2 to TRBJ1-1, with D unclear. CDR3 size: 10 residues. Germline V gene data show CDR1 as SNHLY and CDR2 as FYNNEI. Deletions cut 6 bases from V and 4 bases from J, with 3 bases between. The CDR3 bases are TGTGCCAGCAGGGGCACTGAAGCTTTCTTT. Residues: CASRGTEAFF.

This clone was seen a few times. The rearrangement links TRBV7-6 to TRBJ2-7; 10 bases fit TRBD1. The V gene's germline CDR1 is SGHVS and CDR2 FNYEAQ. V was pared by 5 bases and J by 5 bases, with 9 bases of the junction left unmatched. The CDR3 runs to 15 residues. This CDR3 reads CASSRGTGDTDEQYF. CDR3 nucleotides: TGTGCCAGCAGCCGCGGGACAGGGGATACCGACGAGCAGTACTTC.

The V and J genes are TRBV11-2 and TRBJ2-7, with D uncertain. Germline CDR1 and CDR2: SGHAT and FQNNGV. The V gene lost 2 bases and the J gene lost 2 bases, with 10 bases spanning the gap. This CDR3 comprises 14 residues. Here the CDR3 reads CASSLFPGTYEQYF. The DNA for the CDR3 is TGTGCCAGCAGCTTATTCCCAGGCACCTACGAGCAGTACTTC.

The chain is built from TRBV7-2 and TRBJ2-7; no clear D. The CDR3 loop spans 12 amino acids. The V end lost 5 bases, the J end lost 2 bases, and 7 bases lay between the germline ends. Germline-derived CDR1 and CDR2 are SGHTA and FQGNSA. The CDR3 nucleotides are TGTGCCAGCAGCCTGAGAACCTACGAGCAGTACTTC. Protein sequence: CASSLRTYEQYF.